This T cell receptor (beta chain) was documented in a study of OX40 agonist ivuxolimab in advanced cancers. Notes on the study in general: CD8+ T cells averaged more expanded clones than CD4+.

Comments on this clone: Its antigen is not identified.

Assay: immunoSEQ multiplex PCR; the TCRdb copy retains only in-frame clones and omits some. The sample has tens of thousands of clones, roughly 88% seen once; the top ten hold about 4%. V shed 4 bases and J shed 2 bases, with 18 bases lying between them. The CDR3 is 17 residues long. Germline CDR1 SGHRS, CDR2 YFSETQ. The chain carries TRBV5-1 and TRBJ2-2; TRBD2 is a possible D gene (6 bases). This sequence originates from an adult with an advanced solid tumor such as melanoma, head and neck, liver or kidney cancer. Sequenced here: CD4+ or CD8+ T cells sorted from blood, sampled in a trial of the OX40 agonist ivuxolimab. The CDR3 DNA sequence: TGCGCCAGCAGCCTCTATGAGACTAGAATAAACACCGGGGAGCTGTTTTTT. Residues: CASSLYETRINTGELFF.